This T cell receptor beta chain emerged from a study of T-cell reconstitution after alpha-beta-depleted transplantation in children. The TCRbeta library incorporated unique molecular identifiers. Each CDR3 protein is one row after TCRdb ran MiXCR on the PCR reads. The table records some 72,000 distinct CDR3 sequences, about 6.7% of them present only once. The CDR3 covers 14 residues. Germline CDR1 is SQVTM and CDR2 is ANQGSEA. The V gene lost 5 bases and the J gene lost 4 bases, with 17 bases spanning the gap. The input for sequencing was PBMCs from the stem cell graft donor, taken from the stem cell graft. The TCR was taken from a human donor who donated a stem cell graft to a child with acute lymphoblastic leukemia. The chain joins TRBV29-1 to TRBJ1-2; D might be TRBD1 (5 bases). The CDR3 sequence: CSVPYRGEGYGYTF. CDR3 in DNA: TGCAGCGTTCCTTACCGGGGCGAAGGCTATGGCTACACCTTC.